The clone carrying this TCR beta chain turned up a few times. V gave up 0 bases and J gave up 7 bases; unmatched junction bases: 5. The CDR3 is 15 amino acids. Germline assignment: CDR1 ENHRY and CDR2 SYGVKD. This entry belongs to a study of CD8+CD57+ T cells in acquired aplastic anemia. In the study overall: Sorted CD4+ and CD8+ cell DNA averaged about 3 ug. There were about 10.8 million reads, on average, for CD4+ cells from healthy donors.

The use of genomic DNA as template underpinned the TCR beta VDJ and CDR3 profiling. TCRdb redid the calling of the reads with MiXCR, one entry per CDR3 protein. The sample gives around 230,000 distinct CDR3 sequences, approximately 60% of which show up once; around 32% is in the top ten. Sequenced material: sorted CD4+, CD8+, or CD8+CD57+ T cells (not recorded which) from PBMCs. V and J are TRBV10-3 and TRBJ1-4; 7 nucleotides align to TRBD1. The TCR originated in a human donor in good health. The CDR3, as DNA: TGTGCCATCAGTGAGTCGCAGGGGGGGTTTGAAAAACTGTTTTTT. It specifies CAISESQGGFEKLFF.